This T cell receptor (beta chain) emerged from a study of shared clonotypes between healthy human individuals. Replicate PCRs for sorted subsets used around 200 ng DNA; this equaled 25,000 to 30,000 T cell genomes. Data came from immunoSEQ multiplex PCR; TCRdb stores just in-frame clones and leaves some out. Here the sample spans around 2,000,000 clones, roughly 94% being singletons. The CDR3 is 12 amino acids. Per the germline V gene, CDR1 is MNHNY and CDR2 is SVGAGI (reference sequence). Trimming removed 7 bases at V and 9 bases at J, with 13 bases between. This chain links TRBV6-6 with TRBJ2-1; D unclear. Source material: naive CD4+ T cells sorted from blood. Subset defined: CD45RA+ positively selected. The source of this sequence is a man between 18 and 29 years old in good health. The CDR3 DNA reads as TGTGCCAGCAAGCCCACCGGTGGTGAGCAGTTCTTC. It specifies CASKPTGGEQFF.